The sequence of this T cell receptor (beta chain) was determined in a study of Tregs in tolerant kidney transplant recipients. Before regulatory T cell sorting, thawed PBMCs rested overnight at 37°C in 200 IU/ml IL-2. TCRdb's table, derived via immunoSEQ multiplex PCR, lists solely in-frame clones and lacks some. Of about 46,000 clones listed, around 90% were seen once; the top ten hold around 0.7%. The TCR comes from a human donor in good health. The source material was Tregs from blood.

CDR3 region: CASSLVGGGHRQETQYF. The CDR3 DNA is TGTGCCAGCAGCTTAGTTGGCGGGGGCCATCGACAAGAGACCCAGTACTTC. This sequence joins TRBV11-2 and TRBJ2-5, with D perhaps TRBD2 (7 bases). This CDR3 has 17 residues. The V gene's germline CDR1 is SGHAT and CDR2 FQNNGV. Between the trimmed V and J ends, which lost 1 base and 2 bases, there was a span of 17 bases.